Below are 31 T cell receptor beta chains sequenced from a single sample in a study of cytomegalovirus exposure and HLA in healthy donors. The PCR used 60 Vbeta and 13 Jbeta primers. Produced via immunoSEQ multiplex PCR; TCRdb's table is partial and in-frame only. The table has 85,000 to 130,000 clones, about 80% seen once. Sequenced: PBMCs. Receptors originate from a woman in her forties in good health and CMV-seronegative.

The chain links TRBV6-5 to TRBJ2-7, with TRBD2 matching over 9 bases. In germline, CDR1 is MNHEY, CDR2 SVGAGI. V gave up 0 bases and J gave up 0 bases; unmatched junction bases: 0. The CDR3 totals 15 residues. The CDR3 loop reads CASSYSSGSSYEQYF. The DNA for the CDR3 is TGTGCCAGCAGTTACTCTAGCGGGAGCTCCTACGAGCAGTACTTC.

This sequence joins TRBV30 and TRBJ2-1, with TRBD2 identical over 7 bases. This CDR3 contains 18 residues. Trimming cost V 2 bases and J 5 bases; bases outside gene matches: 18. Germline assignment: CDR1 GTSNPN and CDR2 SVGIG (reference sequence). The CDR3 region has the DNA TGTGCCTGGAGTCCAGGACCCGGGGAAAGCGGGATCCACAATGAGCAGTTCTTC. It codes for CAWSPGPGESGIHNEQFF.

CDR3 bases: TGTGCCAGTAGTATGGGGACTAGCGTCTACAATGAGCAGTTCTTC. Translated, it gives CASSMGTSVYNEQFF. The chain carries TRBV19 and TRBJ2-1; 10 bases are a match to TRBD2. Germline V gene sequence: CDR1 LNHDA, CDR2 SQIVND (reference sequence). The CDR3 consists of 15 residues. The ends lost 3 bases at V and 3 bases at J; junction bases unmatched: 2.

This clone was seen only once. The CDR3 is CASSLGPITTLNTIYF. The CDR3 DNA follows: TGCGCCAGCAGCTTGGGGCCGATAACCACCTTAAACACCATATATTTT. The chain couples TRBV5-1 to TRBJ1-3; D ambiguous. Germline V gene data show CDR1 as SGHRS and CDR2 as YFSETQ. The CDR3 covers 16 residues. V was pared by 0 bases and J by 6 bases, with 16 bases between.

The chain joins TRBV27 to TRBJ2-3; 10 bases fit TRBD2. Germline V lookup: CDR1 MNHEY, CDR2 SMNVEV (reference sequence). The V gene end was trimmed by 6 bases and the J gene end by 4 bases; junction bases not matched to a gene: 7. The CDR3 length is 15 residues. The CDR3 DNA follows: TGTGCCAGCAGGGAAATAGCGGGAGGCCCAGATACGCAGTATTTT. Amino acid sequence: CASREIAGGPDTQYF.

This rearrangement joins TRBV7-8 to TRBJ2-6; D remains unclear. The length of the CDR3 is 18 residues. CDR1 and CDR2 from the germline V gene are SGHVS and FQNEAQ. The ends were cut back, 3 bases at V and 0 bases at J, with 15 bases in the middle. For the CDR3, the DNA is TGTGCCAGCAGCTTGCTCCTTGGCAGAACCTCTGGGGCCAACGTCCTGACTTTC. Its translation is CASSLLLGRTSGANVLTF.

The chain joins TRBV18 to TRBJ2-1; the match to TRBD2 covers 10 bases. Germline V gene sequence: CDR1 KGHSH, CDR2 LQKENI. CDR3 length: 14 amino acids. V was clipped by 8 bases and J by 1 base; unmatched bases: 2. The CDR3 bases are TGTGCCAGCCTACTAGCGGGGTCCTACAATGAGCAGTTCTTC. Translating it yields CASLLAGSYNEQFF.

CDR3 sequence reads: CASSDFRNTEAFF. The CDR3, as DNA: TGTGCCAGCAGTGACTTCAGAAACACTGAAGCTTTCTTT. V and J are TRBV6-5 and TRBJ1-1; D uncertain. Germline V lookup: CDR1 MNHEY, CDR2 SVGAGI. There are 13 residues in the CDR3. V dropped 5 bases and J dropped 2 bases, with 9 bases sitting between them.

V and J are TRBV7-8 and TRBJ1-1; D is ambiguous. CDR3 length equals 13 residues. V lost 5 bases and J lost 6, with 13 bases in between. Germline V CDR1 and CDR2: SGHVS, FQNEAQ. CDR3 residues: CASSERGTAEAFF. CDR3 nucleotides: TGTGCCAGCAGCGAGCGGGGTACCGCTGAAGCTTTCTTT.

There are a few counts of this clone. The chain is built from TRBV9 and TRBJ1-6; 7 nucleotides agree with TRBD1. V was clipped by 4 bases and J by 6 bases; unmatched bases: 10. CDR1 SGDLS and CDR2 YYNGEE come from the germline V gene. CDR3 length: 16 residues. The CDR3 bases are TGTGCCAGCAGCAACCGGGCTACAGGGGCTAATTCACCCCTCCACTTT. The encoded protein is CASSNRATGANSPLHF.

The V call is TRBV5-1, the J call TRBJ2-5, with 10 bases matching TRBD2. V gave up 7 bases and J gave up 5 bases; unmatched junction bases: 5. This CDR3 is 13 amino acids long. Germline lookup yields CDR1 SGHRS and CDR2 YFSETQ. In nucleotides, the CDR3 is TGCGCCAGCTCCTTTAGCGGGGGGGAGACCCAGTACTTC. This translates into CASSFSGGETQYF.

The rearrangement uses TRBV27 and TRBJ2-7, with TRBD1 as a possible D gene (5 bases). V lost 6 bases and J lost 4, with 19 bases in between. The length of the CDR3 is 15 residues. CDR1 is MNHEY and CDR2 is SMNVEV in the germline V gene (reference sequence). The CDR3 sequence is CASSGTTVGGYEQYF. Written as DNA, the CDR3 is TGTGCCAGCAGCGGAACGACAGTAGGCGGTTACGAGCAGTACTTC.

The rearrangement joins TRBV7-9 to TRBJ1-3; 7 bases are a match to TRBD1. Germline CDR1 reads SEHNR; CDR2 reads FQNEAQ (reference sequence). CDR3 length: 15 residues. The V and J ends lost 4 bases and 2 bases, in that order; junction bases with no gene match: 5. The chain's CDR3 is CASSSTGQTGNTIYF. Here the CDR3 DNA reads TGTGCCAGCAGCTCGACAGGGCAAACTGGAAACACCATATATTTT.

The chain uses TRBV2 and TRBJ1-1; 9 bases agree with TRBD1. After removal of 8 bases from V and 7 bases from J, the junction contained 8 bases not matched to a gene. Germline loops: CDR1 SNHLY, CDR2 FYNNEI. The CDR3 is made up of 13 amino acids. The CDR3 is CASAEDRGVEAFF. The CDR3 region has the DNA TGTGCCAGCGCCGAGGACAGGGGAGTTGAAGCTTTCTTT.

The gene calls are TRBV29-1 and TRBJ1-2; D is undetermined. The germline V and J ends were trimmed by 3 bases and 0 bases, with 14 bases remaining between them. Germline V lookup: CDR1 SQVTM, CDR2 ANQGSEA. The CDR3 sequence is 15 residues long. CDR3 sequence: CSVDADGGTNYGYTF. CDR3 coding DNA: TGCAGCGTTGACGCAGATGGCGGGACTAACTATGGCTACACCTTC.

The CDR3 region has the DNA TGTGCCTGGAGTGTCCTCCTTGCGGGAGTGGAGGGTACGCAGTATTTT. Translated, it gives CAWSVLLAGVEGTQYF. J is TRBJ2-3 and V is TRBV30; 7 bases are a match to TRBD2. CDR1 is GTSNPN, CDR2 SVGIG, per germline (reference sequence). V was pared by 0 bases and J by 8 bases, with 14 bases of the junction left unmatched. The CDR3 loop spans 16 amino acids.

The genes are TRBV19 and TRBJ1-1; 10 bases agree with TRBD1. V shed 3 bases and J 5 bases; nucleotides not matched to a gene: 0. CDR1 is LNHDA and CDR2 is SQIVND in the germline V gene (reference sequence). This CDR3 is built from 13 residues. The CDR3 loop is CASSMGQGTEAFF. The CDR3 region has the DNA TGTGCCAGTAGTATGGGACAGGGGACTGAAGCTTTCTTT.

This clone has just one count. J is TRBJ2-5 and V is TRBV19; a weak D match, TRBD2 (5 bases). V gave up 6 bases and J gave up 5 bases, with 19 bases separating them. The CDR3 is 15 amino acids. Germline V gene lookup returns CDR1 LNHDA and CDR2 SQIVND (reference sequence). CDR3 protein: CASSRTRERVETQYF. The CDR3 nucleotides read TGTGCCAGTAGCCGTACGAGGGAGAGGGTGGAGACCCAGTACTTC. Full variable domain (rest looked up from reference TRBV19 and TRBJ2-5): DGGITQSPKYLFRKEGQNVTLSCEQNLNHDAMYWYRQDPGQGLRLIYYSQIVNDFQKGDIAEGYSVSREKKESFPLTVTSAQKNPTAFYLCASSRTRERVETQYFGPGTRLLVL.

With regard to this clone: The missing conserved phenylalanine or tryptophan at the end of this CDR3 makes a read error likely. This sequence joins TRBV7-2 and TRBJ2-7; the match to TRBD2 covers 9 bases. V was clipped by 1 base and J by 6 bases; unmatched bases: 4. This CDR3 comprises 14 residues. Germline CDR1 SGHTA, CDR2 FQGNSA. The CDR3 sequence: CASSLEAGGFEQYL. DNA of the CDR3: TGTGCCAGCAGCTTAGAAGCGGGAGGATTCGAGCAGTACCTC.

The chain uses TRBV7-3 and TRBJ2-1; D possibly corresponds to TRBD2 (7 bases). The CDR3 covers 13 residues. Deletions cut 3 bases from V and 10 bases from J, with 13 bases between. CDR1 and CDR2 from the germline V gene are SGHTA and FQGTGA. CDR3 coding DNA: TGTGCCAGCAGCTTGAGGGGGGGCCCCGAGCAGTTCTTC. Translation gives CASSLRGGPEQFF.

The chain carries TRBV27 and TRBJ1-1, with no clear D. Deletions cut 3 bases from V and 3 bases from J, with 8 bases between. The germline V gene encodes CDR1 MNHEY and CDR2 SMNVEV (reference sequence). The CDR3 sequence is 13 residues long. CDR3 in amino acids: CASSLEQHTEAFF. The CDR3 bases are TGTGCCAGCAGTTTGGAACAGCACACTGAAGCTTTCTTT.

The chain carries TRBV27 and TRBJ2-5, with 13 positions matching TRBD2. Germline CDR1 MNHEY, CDR2 SMNVEV (reference sequence). The V segment lost 4 bases and the J segment 4 bases; nucleotides outside the gene matches: 3. The CDR3 spans 15 residues. Written as DNA, the CDR3 is TGTGCCAGCAGTTATACTAGCGGGAGGGGAGAGACCCAGTACTTC. It is translated as CASSYTSGRGETQYF.

In this sample, this clone turned up once. The V and J genes are TRBV21-1 and TRBJ2-1; the DNA was not used to check the table's D call, TRBD1. TRBV21-1 is described as a pseudogene. CDR3 length: 16 residues. The CDR3 protein is CASSKGASPCYNEQFF. The CDR3 DNA is TGTGCCAGCAGCAAAGGGGCATCCCCCTGCTACAATGAGCAGTTCTTC.

This clone was picked up one time. The chain carries TRBV27 and TRBJ2-7; 8 bases align to TRBD1. The CDR3 runs to 18 residues. From germline, CDR1 is MNHEY and CDR2 SMNVEV (reference sequence). The trim removed 0 bases at V and 0 bases at J, leaving 10 bases unmatched. CDR3 in DNA: TGTGCCAGCAGTTTATCCTATGGGAGGACAGGGAGCTCCTACGAGCAGTACTTC. This sequence encodes CASSLSYGRTGSSYEQYF.

The chain joins TRBV6-6 to TRBJ1-1; D uncertain. CDR3 length: 15 amino acids. Germline V lookup: CDR1 MNHNY, CDR2 SVGAGI (reference sequence). Trimming removed 0 bases at V and 6 bases at J, with 14 bases between. This CDR3 reads CASSYSTRAGAEAFF. The CDR3 DNA reads as TGTGCCAGCAGTTACTCGACGCGGGCTGGGGCTGAAGCTTTCTTT.

This chain joins TRBV28 and TRBJ1-1, with D possibly being TRBD1 (6 bases). Germline CDR1 is MDHEN and CDR2 is SYDVKM. This CDR3 contains 16 residues. V lost 4 bases and J 4 bases, leaving 19 bases between the germline ends. The CDR3 nucleotides read TGTGCCAGCAGTTCCCCCGTGGGGGGGGGCAGCACTGAAGCTTTCTTT. Protein product: CASSSPVGGGSTEAFF.

This clone was picked up one time. V gene TRBV28 combines with J gene TRBJ2-1, with D unresolved. The V end lost 2 bases, the J end lost 0 bases, and 8 bases lay between the germline ends. The CDR3 sequence is 15 residues long. CDR1 MDHEN and CDR2 SYDVKM come from the germline V gene. The CDR3 loop is CASSLDVSSYNEQFF. CDR3 in DNA: TGTGCCAGCAGTTTAGATGTGAGCTCCTACAATGAGCAGTTCTTC.

The count of this clone is one. The chain carries TRBV7-6 and TRBJ2-5; 7 nucleotides line up with TRBD2. Trimming took 7 bases from V and 0 from J; bases not matched to a gene: 11. The V gene's germline CDR1 is SGHVS and CDR2 FNYEAQ. CDR3 length equals 16 residues. CDR3 region: CASTWTPGGYQETQYF. The CDR3, as DNA: TGTGCCAGCACCTGGACCCCCGGGGGGTACCAAGAGACCCAGTACTTC.

The chain's CDR3 is CASSPTGRKYNEQFF. For the CDR3, the DNA is TGTGCCAGCAGCCCAACGGGTCGCAAGTACAATGAGCAGTTCTTC. The chain carries TRBV7-3 and TRBJ2-1; D uncertain. Trimming cost V 5 bases and J 4 bases, with 15 bases left between them. There are 15 residues in the CDR3. The germline V gene encodes CDR1 SGHTA and CDR2 FQGTGA.

The J gene is TRBJ2-5, the V gene TRBV28; D may be TRBD2 (6 bases). Trimming cost V 3 bases and J 0 bases, with 11 bases left between them. The CDR3 is 15 residues long. Germline V gene lookup returns CDR1 MDHEN and CDR2 SYDVKM. The DNA for the CDR3 is TGTGCCAGCAGTTTGCGGGGTTGGTACCAAGAGACCCAGTACTTC. Amino acid sequence: CASSLRGWYQETQYF.

This rearrangement joins TRBV28 to TRBJ1-5, with 7 bases fitting TRBD1. Germline V gene lookup returns CDR1 MDHEN and CDR2 SYDVKM. This CDR3 spans 15 amino acids. With V trimmed by 6 bases and J by 5 bases, 10 bases remained unmatched. Here the CDR3 DNA reads TGTGCCAGCAGGACAGGGATGAGGATTGATCAGCCCCAGCATTTT. Translating it yields CASRTGMRIDQPQHF.